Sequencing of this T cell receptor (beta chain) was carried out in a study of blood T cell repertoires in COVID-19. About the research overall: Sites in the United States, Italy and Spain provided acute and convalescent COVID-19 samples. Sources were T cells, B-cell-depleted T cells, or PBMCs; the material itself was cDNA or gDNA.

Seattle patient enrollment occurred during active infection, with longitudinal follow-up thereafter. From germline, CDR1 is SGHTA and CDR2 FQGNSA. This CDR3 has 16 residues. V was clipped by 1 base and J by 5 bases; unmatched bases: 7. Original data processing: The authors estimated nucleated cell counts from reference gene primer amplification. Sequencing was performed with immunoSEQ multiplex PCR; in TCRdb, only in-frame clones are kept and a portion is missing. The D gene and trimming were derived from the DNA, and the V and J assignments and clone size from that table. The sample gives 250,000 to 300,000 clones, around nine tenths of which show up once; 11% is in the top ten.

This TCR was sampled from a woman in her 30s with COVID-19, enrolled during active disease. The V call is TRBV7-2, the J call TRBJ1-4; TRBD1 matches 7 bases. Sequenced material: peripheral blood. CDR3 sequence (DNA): TGTGCCAGCAGCTTAGTGCCGACAGGGTTAAATGAAAAACTGTTTTTT. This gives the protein CASSLVPTGLNEKLFF.